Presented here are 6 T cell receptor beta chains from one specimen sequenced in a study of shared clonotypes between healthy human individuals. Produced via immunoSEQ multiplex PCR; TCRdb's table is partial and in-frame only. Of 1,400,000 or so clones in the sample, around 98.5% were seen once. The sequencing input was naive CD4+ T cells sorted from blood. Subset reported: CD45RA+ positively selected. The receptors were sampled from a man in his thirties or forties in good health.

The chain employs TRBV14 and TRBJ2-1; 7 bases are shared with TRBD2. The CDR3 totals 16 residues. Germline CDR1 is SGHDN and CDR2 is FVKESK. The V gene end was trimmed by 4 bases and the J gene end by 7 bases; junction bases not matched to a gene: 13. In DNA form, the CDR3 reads TGTGCCAGCAGCCGCCATATAAGCGGGGTATATAATGAGCAGTTCTTC. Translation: CASSRHISGVYNEQFF.

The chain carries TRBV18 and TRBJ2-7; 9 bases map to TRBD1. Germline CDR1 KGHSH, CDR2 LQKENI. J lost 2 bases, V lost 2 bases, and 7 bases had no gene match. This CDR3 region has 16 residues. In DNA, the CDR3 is TGTGCCAGCTCACCAATTGCGAGGACAGGGGCCTACGAGCAGTACTTC. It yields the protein CASSPIARTGAYEQYF.

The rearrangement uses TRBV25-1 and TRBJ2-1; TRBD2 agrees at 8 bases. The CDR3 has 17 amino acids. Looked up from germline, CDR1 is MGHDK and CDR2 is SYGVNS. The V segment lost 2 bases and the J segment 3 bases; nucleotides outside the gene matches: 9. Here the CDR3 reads CASSEVGGRFSYNEQFF. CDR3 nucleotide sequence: TGTGCCAGCAGTGAAGTTGGCGGGAGGTTCAGCTACAATGAGCAGTTCTTC. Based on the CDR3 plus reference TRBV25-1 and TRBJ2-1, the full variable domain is EADIYQTPRYLVIGTGKKITLECSQTMGHDKMYWYQQDPGMELHLIHYSYGVNSTEKGDLSSESTVSRIRTEHFPLTLESARPSHTSQYLCASSEVGGRFSYNEQFFGPGTRLTVL.

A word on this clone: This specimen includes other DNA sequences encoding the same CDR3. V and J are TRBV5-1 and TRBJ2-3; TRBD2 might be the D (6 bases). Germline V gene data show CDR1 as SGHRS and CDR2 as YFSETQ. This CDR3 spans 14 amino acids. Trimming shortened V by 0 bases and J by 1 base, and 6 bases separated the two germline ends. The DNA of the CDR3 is TGCGCCAGCAGCTTGGGACTAGGCACAGATACGCAGTATTTT. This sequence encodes CASSLGLGTDTQYF.

DNA for the CDR3: TGTGCCAGCAGGGCTAGCGGACAGAACACCGGGGAGCTGTTTTTT. This gives the protein CASRASGQNTGELFF. The chain links TRBV6-1 to TRBJ2-2; TRBD2 matches 7 bases. Germline loops: CDR1 MNHNS, CDR2 SASEGT. The V gene end was trimmed by 6 bases and the J gene end by 1 base; junction bases not matched to a gene: 5. CDR3 length: 15 residues.

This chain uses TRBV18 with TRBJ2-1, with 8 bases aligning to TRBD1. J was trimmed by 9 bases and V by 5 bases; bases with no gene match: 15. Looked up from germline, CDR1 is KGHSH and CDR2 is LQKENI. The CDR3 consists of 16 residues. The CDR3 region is CASSTTGGPLGSEQFF. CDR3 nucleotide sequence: TGTGCCAGCTCAACCACAGGGGGGCCCCTGGGTAGTGAGCAGTTCTTC.